This entry lists 9 T cell receptor beta chains sequenced from one sample in a study of cytomegalovirus exposure and HLA in healthy donors. Amplification used 60 Vbeta primers and 13 Jbeta primers. The assay was immunoSEQ multiplex PCR, and TCRdb's table has in-frame clones only and misses some. The sample holds about 120,000 clones, over 60% seen once. Source material: PBMCs. Every receptor here comes from a man between 18 and 35 years old in good health and CMV-seropositive.

This sequence joins TRBV11-2 and TRBJ1-2; D is undetermined. The germline gives CDR1 SGHAT, CDR2 FQNNGV. This CDR3 has 13 residues. V was shortened by 3 bases and J by 7 bases, with 12 bases between the two germline ends. CDR3 nucleotides: TGTGCCAGCAGCTTTTCGAGGGATTCTGGCTACACCTTC. It yields the protein CASSFSRDSGYTF.

J is TRBJ1-5 and V is TRBV27; no clear D. Germline V gene sequence: CDR1 MNHEY, CDR2 SMNVEV (reference sequence). V lost 3 bases to trimming and J lost 0 bases, with 9 bases between them. The CDR3 totals 15 residues. Here the CDR3 reads CASSFNSYSNQPQHF. Written as DNA, the CDR3 is TGTGCCAGCAGTTTTAACAGCTATAGCAATCAGCCCCAGCATTTT.

J is TRBJ2-1 and V is TRBV28, with a tentative D call TRBD2 (5 bases). This CDR3 spans 14 amino acids. Trimming stripped 3 bases from V and 6 bases from J, with 12 bases between. Germline CDR1 and CDR2: MDHEN and SYDVKM. The CDR3 DNA reads as TGTGCCAGCAGTTTCCGGGGAACCCTCAATGAGCAGTTCTTC. Translating gives CASSFRGTLNEQFF. Looking up the rest from reference TRBV28 and TRBJ2-1 gives the full variable domain: DVKVTQSSRYLVKRTGEKVFLECVQDMDHENMFWYRQDPGLGLRLIYFSYDVKMKEKGDIPEGYSVSREKKERFSLILESASTNQTSMYLCASSFRGTLNEQFFGPGTRLTVL.

The chain links TRBV5-1 to TRBJ2-5; 7 nucleotides agree with TRBD1. The J call may be mistaken, given a closer DNA end match to TRBJ2-7. CDR1 is SGHRS, CDR2 YFSETQ, per germline. The CDR3 is 14 residues long. In nucleotides, the CDR3 is TGCGCCAGCAGCTTGTACGGACAGGCCTACGAGCAGTACTTC. This codes for CASSLYGQAYEQYF.

The V call is TRBV10-1, the J call TRBJ1-2, with a tentative D call TRBD1 (6 bases). With 0 bases removed from V and 1 base from J, the gap between germline ends came to 12 bases. This CDR3 has 16 residues. CDR1 WNHNN and CDR2 SYGVQD come from the germline V gene (reference sequence). The CDR3 region is CASSESMGGHNYGYTF. CDR3 coding DNA: TGCGCCAGCAGTGAGTCGATGGGGGGGCATAACTATGGCTACACCTTC.

The genes are TRBV23-1 and TRBJ1-5; D is possibly TRBD1 (6 bases). TRBV23-1 is labeled an ORF, and its function is uncertain. V lost 6 bases to trimming and J lost 0 bases, with 12 bases between them. The CDR3 has 15 residues. The CDR3 region has the DNA TGCGCCAGCAGCCTGGACAGTTATAGCAATCAGCCCCAGCATTTT. It codes for CASSLDSYSNQPQHF.

CDR3 loop: CASSFQDTLGNQPQHF. The CDR3 DNA follows: TGTGCCAGCAGCTTTCAAGACACCCTGGGTAATCAGCCCCAGCATTTT. The J gene is TRBJ1-5, the V gene TRBV14; no firm D call. V was clipped by 5 bases and J by 4 bases, with 18 bases between them. The CDR3 spans 16 residues. From germline, CDR1 is SGHDN and CDR2 FVKESK.

The chain combines TRBV10-3 with TRBJ1-1; 7 bases agree with TRBD1. The CDR3 length is 13 residues. J was trimmed by 8 bases and V by 3 bases; bases with no gene match: 6. CDR1 is ENHRY and CDR2 is SYGVKD in the germline V gene. The CDR3 loop is CAISDRDRKEAFF. The CDR3 nucleotides are TGTGCCATCAGTGACAGGGACAGAAAAGAAGCTTTCTTT.

This chain connects TRBV6-1 to TRBJ2-7; 9 bases map to TRBD2. Trimming cost V 2 bases and J 2 bases; bases outside gene matches: 4. Germline-derived CDR1 and CDR2 are MNHNS and SASEGT. This CDR3 is 15 amino acids long. CDR3 nucleotides: TGTGCCAGCAGTGAAAGTCTAGCGGGGACCTACGAGCAGTACTTC. Amino acid sequence: CASSESLAGTYEQYF.